Included here is one TCR beta chain sequence, with context. The CDR3 length is 14 residues. Germline V gene lookup returns CDR1 KGHDR and CDR2 SFDVKD. Trimming removed 4 bases at V and 0 bases at J, with 8 bases between. The data were taken from a study of T-cell reconstitution after alpha-beta-depleted transplantation in children. Unique molecular identifiers were incorporated into the prepared TCRbeta library. In TCRdb, the PCR reads were re-called with MiXCR into one record per CDR3 protein. This table has fewer than 400,000 distinct CDR3 sequences, 23% appearing once. The rearrangement joins TRBV24-1 to TRBJ2-5; D unresolved. The receptor was derived from a male patient aged 5 to 17 who had a stem cell transplant for acute lymphoblastic leukemia, so the T cells may come from the graft donor. Sequenced here: PBMCs, mostly from graft donor cells, sampled 180 days after TCRalphabeta/CD19-depleted stem cell transplant. CDR3 loop: CATSDSRNQETQYF. Written as DNA, the CDR3 is TGTGCCACCAGTGACTCCAGGAACCAAGAGACCCAGTACTTC.